Listed below are T cell receptor beta chains from one sample, sequenced in a study of technical replicates of blood from a handful of donors. TCRdb's table, derived via immunoSEQ multiplex PCR, lists solely in-frame clones and lacks some. The sample has some 48,000 clones; roughly 95% are singletons. Sequenced input: T cells isolated from PBMCs. These receptors were obtained from a human donor in good health. CDR3s include the opening cysteine and the closing phenylalanine or tryptophan. A D gene is named only where the DNA matches it firmly. Not every row has a clone size; where given, it reads once, few, many or a size class.

J gene: TRBJ1-1; V gene: TRBV5-1; CDR3 length: 15; clone size: .; D gene: TRBD1; CDR3 DNA: TGCGCCAGCATCCCTACAGGGGGCCTGAACACTGAAGCTTTCTTT; CDR3 protein: CASIPTGGLNTEAFF
J gene: TRBJ1-2; V gene: TRBV19; CDR3 length: 15; clone size: .; D gene: TRBD1; CDR3 DNA: TGTGCCAGTAGTGTCCTTACAGGGGGCAGCTATGGCTACACCTTC; CDR3 protein: CASSVLTGGSYGYTF
J gene: TRBJ2-1; V gene: TRBV7-9; CDR3 length: 11; clone size: .; D gene: .; CDR3 DNA: TGTGCCAGCAGCTCAATCAATGAGCAGTTCTTC; CDR3 protein: CASSSINEQFF
J gene: TRBJ2-2; V gene: TRBV9; CDR3 length: 17; clone size: .; D gene: .; CDR3 DNA: TGTGCCAGCAGCGCACCTCGGAGGGAGGCGAACACCGGGGAGCTGTTTTTT; CDR3 protein: CASSAPRREANTGELFF
J gene: TRBJ2-3; V gene: TRBV7-9; CDR3 length: 15; clone size: .; D gene: .; CDR3 DNA: TGTGCCAGCAGCTTAGACAGGTTTGGTACAGATACGCAGTATTTT; CDR3 protein: CASSLDRFGTDTQYF
J gene: TRBJ1-5; V gene: TRBV10-3; CDR3 length: 16; clone size: .; D gene: TRBD1; CDR3 DNA: TGTGCCATCAGTGAGTCGTGGGGACAGGACAATCAGCCCCAGCATTTT; CDR3 protein: CAISESWGQDNQPQHF
J gene: TRBJ2-1; V gene: TRBV4-2; CDR3 length: 15; clone size: .; D gene: .; CDR3 DNA: TGTGCCAGCAGCCAAGAGGAGGGCGGCTACAATGAGCAGTTCTTC; CDR3 protein: CASSQEEGGYNEQFF
J gene: TRBJ1-5; V gene: TRBV12-5; CDR3 length: 12; clone size: .; D gene: .; CDR3 DNA: TGTGCTAGTGGTTTGTCGGAGAGGTCCCAGCATTTT; CDR3 protein: CASGLSERSQHF
J gene: TRBJ2-7; V gene: TRBV5-4; CDR3 length: 13; clone size: once; D gene: .; CDR3 DNA: TGTGCCAGCAACGGGGAGGTGTCCTACGAGCAGTACTTC; CDR3 protein: CASNGEVSYEQYF
J gene: TRBJ1-1; V gene: TRBV6-1; CDR3 length: 14; clone size: once; D gene: TRBD1; CDR3 DNA: TGTGCCAGCAGACGACAGGGGGCGGCGGCTGAAGCTTTCTTT; CDR3 protein: CASRRQGAAAEAFF
J gene: TRBJ2-7; V gene: TRBV14; CDR3 length: 15; clone size: .; D gene: TRBD2; CDR3 DNA: TGTGCCAGCAGCCAACTCGGCGGGGGTACCTACGAGCAGTACTTC; CDR3 protein: CASSQLGGGTYEQYF
J gene: TRBJ1-4; V gene: TRBV19; CDR3 length: 14; clone size: .; D gene: .; CDR3 DNA: TGTGCCAGTAGTATTCCCGGGTCCAATGAAAAACTGTTTTTT; CDR3 protein: CASSIPGSNEKLFF
J gene: TRBJ2-6; V gene: TRBV27; CDR3 length: 15; clone size: .; D gene: .; CDR3 DNA: TGTGCCAGCAGTCTGGCTTGGTCAGGGGCCAACGTCCTGACTTTC; CDR3 protein: CASSLAWSGANVLTF